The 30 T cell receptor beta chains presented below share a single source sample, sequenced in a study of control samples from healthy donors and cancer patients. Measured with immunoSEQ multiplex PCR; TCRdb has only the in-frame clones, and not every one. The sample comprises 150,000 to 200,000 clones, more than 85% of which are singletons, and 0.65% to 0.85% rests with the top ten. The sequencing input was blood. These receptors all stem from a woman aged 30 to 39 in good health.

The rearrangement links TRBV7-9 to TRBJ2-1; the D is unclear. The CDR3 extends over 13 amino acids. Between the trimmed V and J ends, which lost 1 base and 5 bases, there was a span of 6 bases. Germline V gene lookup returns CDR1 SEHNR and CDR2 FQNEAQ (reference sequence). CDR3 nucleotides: TGTGCCAGCAGCTTAGATCCCAACAATGAGCAGTTCTTC. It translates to CASSLDPNNEQFF.

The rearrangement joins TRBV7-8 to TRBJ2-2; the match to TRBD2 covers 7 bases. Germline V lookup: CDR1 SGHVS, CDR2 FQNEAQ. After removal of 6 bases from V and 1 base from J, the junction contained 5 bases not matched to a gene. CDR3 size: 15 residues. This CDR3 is CASRPLAVNTGELFF. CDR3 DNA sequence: TGTGCCAGCAGACCCCTAGCGGTGAACACCGGGGAGCTGTTTTTT. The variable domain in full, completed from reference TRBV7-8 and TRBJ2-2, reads GAGVSQSPRYKVAKRGQDVALRCDPISGHVSLFWYQQALGQGPEFLTYFQNEAQLDKSGLPSDRFFAERPEGSVSTLKIQRTQQEDSAVYLCASRPLAVNTGELFFGEGSRLTVL.

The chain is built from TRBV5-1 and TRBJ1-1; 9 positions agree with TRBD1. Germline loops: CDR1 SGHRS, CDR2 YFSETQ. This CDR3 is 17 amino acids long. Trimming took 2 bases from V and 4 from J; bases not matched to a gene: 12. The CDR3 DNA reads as TGCGCCAGCAGCTTACGGTCCCGGGACAGGGAGGGCACTGAAGCTTTCTTT. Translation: CASSLRSRDREGTEAFF.

CDR3 nucleotide sequence: TGTGCCAGCAGCTCCTCACTAGCGGGAGTGGACAATGAGCAGTTCTTC. As protein: CASSSSLAGVDNEQFF. The rearrangement uses TRBV5-6 and TRBJ2-1; 11 bases are shared with TRBD2. V lost 3 bases, J lost 5 bases, and 7 bases stayed unmatched. The CDR3 has 16 residues. Per the germline V gene, CDR1 is SGHDT and CDR2 is YYEEEE.

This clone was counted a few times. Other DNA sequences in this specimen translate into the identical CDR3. The CDR3 sequence: CASSRDSLGETQYF. The CDR3 DNA reads as TGTGCCAGCAGCCGGGACAGCCTGGGGGAGACCCAGTACTTC. This chain links TRBV2 with TRBJ2-5, with 7 bases lining up with TRBD1. CDR3 size: 14 residues. CDR1 is SNHLY, CDR2 FYNNEI, per germline. Trimming removed 6 bases from V and 5 bases from J; junction bases left unmatched: 9.

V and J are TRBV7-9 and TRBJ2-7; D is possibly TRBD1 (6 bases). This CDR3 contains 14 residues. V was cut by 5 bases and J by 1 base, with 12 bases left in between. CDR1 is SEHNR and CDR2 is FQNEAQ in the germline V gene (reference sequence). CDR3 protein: CASSPDRLSYEQYF. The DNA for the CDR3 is TGTGCCAGCAGCCCGGACAGATTATCCTACGAGCAGTACTTC.

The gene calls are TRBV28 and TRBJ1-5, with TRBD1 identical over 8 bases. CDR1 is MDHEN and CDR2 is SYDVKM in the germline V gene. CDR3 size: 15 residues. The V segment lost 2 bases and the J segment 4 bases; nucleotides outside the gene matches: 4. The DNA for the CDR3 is TGTGCCAGCAGTTTAGATTGGACAGGGAATCAGCCCCAGCATTTT. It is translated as CASSLDWTGNQPQHF.

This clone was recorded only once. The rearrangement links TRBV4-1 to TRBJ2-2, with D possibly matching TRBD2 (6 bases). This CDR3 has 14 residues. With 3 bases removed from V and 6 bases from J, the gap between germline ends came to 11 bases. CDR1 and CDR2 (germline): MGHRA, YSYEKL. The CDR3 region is CASSHPTRSGELFF. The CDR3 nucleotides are TGCGCCAGCAGCCACCCGACTAGATCCGGGGAGCTGTTTTTT.

CDR3 amino acids: CASKERQGASQPQHF. CDR3 in DNA: TGTGCCAGTAAGGAACGGCAGGGGGCTTCTCAGCCCCAGCATTTT. The chain uses TRBV19 and TRBJ1-5; 8 nucleotides line up with TRBD1. The junction had 11 bases not matched to a gene; V was cut back by 7 bases and J by 6 bases. CDR3 length: 15 amino acids. Germline V gives CDR1 LNHDA, CDR2 SQIVND (reference sequence).

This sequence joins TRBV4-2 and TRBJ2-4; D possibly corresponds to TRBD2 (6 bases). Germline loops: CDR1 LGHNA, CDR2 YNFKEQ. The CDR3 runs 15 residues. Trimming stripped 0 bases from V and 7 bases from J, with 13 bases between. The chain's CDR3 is CASSQDGDSRNIQYF. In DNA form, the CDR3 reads TGTGCCAGCAGCCAAGATGGGGACTCGCGGAACATTCAGTACTTC.

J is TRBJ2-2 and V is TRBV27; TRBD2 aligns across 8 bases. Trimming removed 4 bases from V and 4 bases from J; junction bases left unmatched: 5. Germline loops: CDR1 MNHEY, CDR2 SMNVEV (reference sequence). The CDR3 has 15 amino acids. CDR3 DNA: TGTGCCAGCAGTTATCAGCGGGAGATCACCGGGGAGCTGTTTTTT. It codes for CASSYQREITGELFF.

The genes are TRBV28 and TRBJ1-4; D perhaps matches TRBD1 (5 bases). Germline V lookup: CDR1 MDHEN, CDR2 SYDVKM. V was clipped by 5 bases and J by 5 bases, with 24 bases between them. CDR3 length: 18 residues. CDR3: CASSEVSGKGGVNEKLFF. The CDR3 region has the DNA TGTGCCAGCAGTGAGGTCTCAGGGAAGGGCGGGGTAAATGAAAAACTGTTTTTT.

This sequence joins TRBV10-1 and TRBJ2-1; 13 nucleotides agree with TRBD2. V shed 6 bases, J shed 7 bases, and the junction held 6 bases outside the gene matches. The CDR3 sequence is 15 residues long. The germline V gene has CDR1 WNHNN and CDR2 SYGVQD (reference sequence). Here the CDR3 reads CASRARLAGGNEQFF. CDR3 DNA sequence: TGCGCCAGCAGGGCGAGACTAGCGGGAGGTAATGAGCAGTTCTTC.

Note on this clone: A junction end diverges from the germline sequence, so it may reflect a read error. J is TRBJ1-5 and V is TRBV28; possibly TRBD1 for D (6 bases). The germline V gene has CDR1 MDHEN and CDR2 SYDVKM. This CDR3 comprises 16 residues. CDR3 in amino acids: CARRPGGGGVDQPQHF. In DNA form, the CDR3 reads TGTGCCCGCAGGCCGGGGGGCGGGGGAGTAGATCAGCCCCAGCATTTT. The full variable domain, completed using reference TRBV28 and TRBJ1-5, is DVKVTQSSRYLVKRTGEKVFLECVQDMDHENMFWYRQDPGLGLRLIYFSYDVKMKEKGDIPEGYSVSREKKERFSLILESASTNQTSMYLCARRPGGGGVDQPQHFGDGTRLSIL.

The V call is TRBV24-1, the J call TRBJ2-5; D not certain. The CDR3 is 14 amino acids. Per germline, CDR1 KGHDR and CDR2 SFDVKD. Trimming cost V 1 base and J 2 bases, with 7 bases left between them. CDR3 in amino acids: CATSDLPPQETQYF. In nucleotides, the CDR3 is TGTGCCACCAGTGATTTACCCCCTCAAGAGACCCAGTACTTC.

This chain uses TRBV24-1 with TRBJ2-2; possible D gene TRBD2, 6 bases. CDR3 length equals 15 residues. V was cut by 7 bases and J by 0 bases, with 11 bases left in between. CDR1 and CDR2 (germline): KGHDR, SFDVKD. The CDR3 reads CATSGEATNTGELFF. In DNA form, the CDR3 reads TGTGCCACCAGCGGGGAGGCGACGAACACCGGGGAGCTGTTTTTT.

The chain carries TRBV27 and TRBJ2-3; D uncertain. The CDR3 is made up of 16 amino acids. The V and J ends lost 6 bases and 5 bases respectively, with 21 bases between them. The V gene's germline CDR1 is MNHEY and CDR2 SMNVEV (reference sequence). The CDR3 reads CASRETTLARGDTQYF. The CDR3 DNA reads TGTGCCAGCAGGGAAACTACCCTCGCTAGAGGAGATACGCAGTATTTT.

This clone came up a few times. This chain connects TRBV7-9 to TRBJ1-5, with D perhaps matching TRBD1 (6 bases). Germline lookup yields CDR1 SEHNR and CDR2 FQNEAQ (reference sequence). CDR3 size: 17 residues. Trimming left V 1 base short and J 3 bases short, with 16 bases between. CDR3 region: CASSLGDTIGANQPQHF. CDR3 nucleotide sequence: TGTGCCAGCAGCTTAGGGGACACGATCGGGGCCAATCAGCCCCAGCATTTT.

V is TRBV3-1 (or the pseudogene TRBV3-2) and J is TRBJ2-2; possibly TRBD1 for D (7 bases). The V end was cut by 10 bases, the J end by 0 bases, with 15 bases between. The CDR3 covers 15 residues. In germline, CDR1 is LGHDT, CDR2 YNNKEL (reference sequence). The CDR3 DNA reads TGTGCCACCAGGGGGGTGGGAACGAACACCGGGGAGCTGTTTTTT. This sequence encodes CATRGVGTNTGELFF.

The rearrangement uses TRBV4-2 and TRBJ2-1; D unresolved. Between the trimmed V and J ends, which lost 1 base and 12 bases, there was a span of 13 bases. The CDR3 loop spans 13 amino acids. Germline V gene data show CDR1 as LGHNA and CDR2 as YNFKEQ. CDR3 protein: CASSQGEGVGQFF. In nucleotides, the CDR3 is TGTGCCAGCAGCCAAGGGGAAGGTGTAGGGCAGTTCTTC.

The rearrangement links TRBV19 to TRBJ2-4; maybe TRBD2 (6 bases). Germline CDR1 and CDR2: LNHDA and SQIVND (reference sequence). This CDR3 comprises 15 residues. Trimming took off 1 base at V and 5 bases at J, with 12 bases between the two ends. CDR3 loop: CASSIAPGEQNIQYF. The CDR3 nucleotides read TGTGCCAGTAGTATAGCCCCGGGGGAACAAAACATTCAGTACTTC. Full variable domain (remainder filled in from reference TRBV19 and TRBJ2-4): DGGITQSPKYLFRKEGQNVTLSCEQNLNHDAMYWYRQDPGQGLRLIYYSQIVNDFQKGDIAEGYSVSREKKESFPLTVTSAQKNPTAFYLCASSIAPGEQNIQYFGAGTRLSVL.

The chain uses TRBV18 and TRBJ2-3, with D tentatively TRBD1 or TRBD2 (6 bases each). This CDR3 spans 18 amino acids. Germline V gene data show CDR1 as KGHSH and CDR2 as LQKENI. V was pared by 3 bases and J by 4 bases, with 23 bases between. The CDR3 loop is CASSPRGPWNTAADTQYF. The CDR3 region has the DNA TGTGCCAGCTCACCTCGGGGGCCATGGAACACTGCAGCAGATACGCAGTATTTT.

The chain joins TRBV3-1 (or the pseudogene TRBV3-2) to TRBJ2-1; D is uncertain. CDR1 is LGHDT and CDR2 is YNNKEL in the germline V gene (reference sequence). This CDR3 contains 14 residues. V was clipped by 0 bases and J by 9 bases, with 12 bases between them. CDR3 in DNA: TGTGCCAGCAGCCAAGACTTAAGAGGAGCTGAGCAGTTCTTC. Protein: CASSQDLRGAEQFF.

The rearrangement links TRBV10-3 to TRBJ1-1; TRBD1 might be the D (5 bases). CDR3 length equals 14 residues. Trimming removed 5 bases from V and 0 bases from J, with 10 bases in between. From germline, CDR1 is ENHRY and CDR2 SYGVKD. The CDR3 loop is CAISKGTVNTEAFF. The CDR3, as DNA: TGTGCCATCAGTAAAGGGACGGTGAACACTGAAGCTTTCTTT.

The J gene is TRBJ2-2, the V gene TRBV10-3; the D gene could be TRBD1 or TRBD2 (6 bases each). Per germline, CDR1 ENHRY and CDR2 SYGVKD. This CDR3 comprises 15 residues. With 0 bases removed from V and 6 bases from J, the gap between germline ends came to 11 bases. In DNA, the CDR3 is TGTGCCATCAGTGAGTCCTCCGGGGGCCCCGGGGAGCTGTTTTTT. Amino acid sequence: CAISESSGGPGELFF.

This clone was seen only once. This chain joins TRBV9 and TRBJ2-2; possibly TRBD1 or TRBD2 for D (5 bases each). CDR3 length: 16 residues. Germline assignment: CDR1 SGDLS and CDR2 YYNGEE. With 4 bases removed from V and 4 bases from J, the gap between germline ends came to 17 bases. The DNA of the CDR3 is TGTGCCAGCAGCCGGGGACCGCCGATAGGCACCGGGGAGCTGTTTTTT. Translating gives CASSRGPPIGTGELFF.

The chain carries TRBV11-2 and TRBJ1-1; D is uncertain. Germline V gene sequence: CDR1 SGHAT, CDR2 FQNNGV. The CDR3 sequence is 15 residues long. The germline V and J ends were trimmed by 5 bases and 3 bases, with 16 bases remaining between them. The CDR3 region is CASSPYTTGYTEAFF. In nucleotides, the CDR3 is TGTGCCAGCAGCCCCTATACGACGGGGTACACTGAAGCTTTCTTT. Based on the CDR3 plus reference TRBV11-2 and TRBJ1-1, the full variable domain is EAGVAQSPRYKIIEKRQSVAFWCNPISGHATLYWYQQILGQGPKLLIQFQNNGVVDDSQLPKDRFSAERLKGVDSTLKIQPAKLEDSAVYLCASSPYTTGYTEAFFGQGTRLTVV.

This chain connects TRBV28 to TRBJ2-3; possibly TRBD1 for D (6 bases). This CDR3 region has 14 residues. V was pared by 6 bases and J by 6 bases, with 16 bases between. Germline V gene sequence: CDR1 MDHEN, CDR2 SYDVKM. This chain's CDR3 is CASSETGNTDTQYF. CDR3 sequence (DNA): TGTGCCAGCAGCGAAACAGGGAACACGGATACGCAGTATTTT. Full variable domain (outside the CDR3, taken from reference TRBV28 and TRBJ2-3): DVKVTQSSRYLVKRTGEKVFLECVQDMDHENMFWYRQDPGLGLRLIYFSYDVKMKEKGDIPEGYSVSREKKERFSLILESASTNQTSMYLCASSETGNTDTQYFGPGTRLTVL.

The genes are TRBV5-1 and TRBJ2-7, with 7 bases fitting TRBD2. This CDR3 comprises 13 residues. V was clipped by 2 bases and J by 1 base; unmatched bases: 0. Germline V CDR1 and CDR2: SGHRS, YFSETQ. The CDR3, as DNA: TGCGCCAGCAGCTTAGCGGGATCCTACGAGCAGTACTTC. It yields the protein CASSLAGSYEQYF.

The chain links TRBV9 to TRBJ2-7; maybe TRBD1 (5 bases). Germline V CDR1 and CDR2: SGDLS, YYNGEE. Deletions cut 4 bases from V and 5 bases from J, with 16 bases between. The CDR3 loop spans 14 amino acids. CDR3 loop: CASSLQGTWDEQYF. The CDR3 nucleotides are TGTGCCAGCAGCCTGCAGGGTACCTGGGACGAGCAGTACTTC.